The source of this T cell receptor (beta chain) is a study of T cells in Graves' hyperthyroidism and ophthalmopathy. Overall study results and limits: Among clonotypes expanded in thyroid above 0.001, most were also found in blood.

Germline CDR1 is SGHDT and CDR2 is YYEEEE. Trimming left V 0 bases short and J 3 bases short, with 7 bases between. The CDR3 runs 13 residues. This clonotype was seen many times. Its specificity is unknown. Amplified regions were TCR beta CDR3 sequences from RNA transcripts. The HTBI primer set drove a first-round RT-PCR of the TCR CDR3. TCRdb processed the multiplex PCR reads anew with MiXCR; each CDR3 protein has one entry. The sample lists 300,000 to 500,000 distinct CDR3 sequences, 11% to 15% occurring once. This TCR was recovered from a man over 45 with Graves' ophthalmopathy. Sequenced material: blood. The chain is built from TRBV5-6 and TRBJ2-7; D might be TRBD2 (5 bases). CDR3: CASSLATSYEQYF. CDR3 DNA: TGTGCCAGCAGCTTGGCCACTAGCTACGAGCAGTACTTC.